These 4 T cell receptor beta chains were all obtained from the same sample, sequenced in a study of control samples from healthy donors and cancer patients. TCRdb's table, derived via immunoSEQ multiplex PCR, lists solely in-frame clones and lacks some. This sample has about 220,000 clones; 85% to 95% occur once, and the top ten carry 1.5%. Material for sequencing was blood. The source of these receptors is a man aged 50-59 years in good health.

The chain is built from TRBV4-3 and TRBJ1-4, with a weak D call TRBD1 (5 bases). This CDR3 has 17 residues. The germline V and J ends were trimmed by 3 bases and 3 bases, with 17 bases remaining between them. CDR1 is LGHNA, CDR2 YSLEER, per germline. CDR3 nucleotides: TGCGCCAGCAGCCAGGGGGGGTCCACAACATCTAATGAAAAACTGTTTTTT. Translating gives CASSQGGSTTSNEKLFF.

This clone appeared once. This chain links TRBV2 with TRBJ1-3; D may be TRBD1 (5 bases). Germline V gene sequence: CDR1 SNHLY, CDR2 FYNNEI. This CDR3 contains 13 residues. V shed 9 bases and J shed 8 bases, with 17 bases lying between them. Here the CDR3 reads CASPGPQRDTIYF. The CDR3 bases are TGTGCCAGTCCGGGACCCCAGCGGGACACCATATATTTT.

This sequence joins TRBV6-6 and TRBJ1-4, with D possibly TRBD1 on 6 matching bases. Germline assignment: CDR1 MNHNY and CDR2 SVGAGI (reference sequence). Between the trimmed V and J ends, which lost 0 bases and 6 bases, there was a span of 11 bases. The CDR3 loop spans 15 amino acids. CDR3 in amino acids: CASSYSRAGDEKLFF. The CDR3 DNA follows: TGTGCCAGCAGTTACTCACGGGCAGGGGATGAAAAACTGTTTTTT.

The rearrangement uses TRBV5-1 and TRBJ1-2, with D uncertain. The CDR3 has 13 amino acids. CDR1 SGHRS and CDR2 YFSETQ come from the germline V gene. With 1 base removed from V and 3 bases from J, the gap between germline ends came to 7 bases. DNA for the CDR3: TGCGCCAGCAGCTTGAGGTGGGACTATGGCTACACCTTC. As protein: CASSLRWDYGYTF.